Shown below are 25 T cell receptor beta chains from a single sample sequenced in a study of CD8 T cells in ankylosing spondylitis. TCRdb independently ran MiXCR on the 5' RACE reads; one entry per CDR3 protein. The table lists 200,000 to 300,000 distinct CDR3 sequences, around 7.8% of them singletons, with nearly 7% in the top ten. The sample consisted of blood, either unsorted or a sorted T cell fraction (not recorded which). Receptor source: a male donor with ankylosing spondylitis or in good health (not recorded which).

The table lists this clonotype with a few counts. The chain links TRBV12-3 or TRBV12-4 to TRBJ2-1; TRBD2 agrees at 10 bases. With V trimmed by 6 bases and J by 2 bases, 13 bases remained unmatched. This CDR3 is built from 18 residues. The CDR3 reads CASSLETLAGAPYNEQFF. The CDR3, as DNA: TGTGCCAGCAGCCTAGAGACTCTAGCGGGAGCACCCTACAATGAGCAGTTCTTC.

This clonotype came up a few times. V usage is TRBV12-3 or TRBV12-4 and J usage is TRBJ1-1, with 8 positions matching TRBD1. The V gene end was trimmed by 4 bases and the J gene end by 5 bases; junction bases not matched to a gene: 6. The CDR3 extends over 14 amino acids. The CDR3 sequence: CASSSLDRGTEAFF. In DNA, the CDR3 is TGTGCCAGCAGTTCCCTAGACAGGGGAACTGAAGCTTTCTTT.

At least ten counts were recorded for this clonotype. The chain uses TRBV6-5 and TRBJ2-7, with 10 bases identical to TRBD1. After removal of 0 bases from V and 1 base from J, the junction contained 0 bases not matched to a gene. This CDR3 region has 15 residues. Per germline, CDR1 MNHEY and CDR2 SVGAGI. CDR3 sequence (DNA): TGTGCCAGCAGTTACTCGGACAGGGGGTCCTACGAGCAGTACTTC. Protein product: CASSYSDRGSYEQYF.

This clonotype was recorded at least ten times. J is TRBJ2-1 and V is TRBV20-1, with TRBD2 matching 13 bases. Unmatched junction bases numbered 2, after V lost 0 bases and J lost 3 bases. Germline CDR1 is DFQATT and CDR2 is SNEGSKA (reference sequence). The CDR3 has 16 amino acids. The CDR3, as DNA: TGCAGTGCTAGAGATGGGACTAGCGGGATCTACAATGAGCAGTTCTTC. Protein product: CSARDGTSGIYNEQFF.

A word on this clonotype: An end of the junction differs from the germline gene, which may be a read error. CDR3 sequence reads: CASSSGQRNERLFF. In DNA form, the CDR3 reads TGTGCCAGCAGCTCGGGACAGAGGAATGAAAGACTGTTTTTT. The chain combines TRBV5-6 with TRBJ1-4; TRBD1 matches 7 bases. Germline V gene data show CDR1 as SGHDT and CDR2 as YYEEEE. The CDR3 runs to 14 residues.

The V gene is TRBV5-6, the J gene TRBJ2-5; TRBD1 or TRBD2 may be the D gene (5 bases each). This CDR3 region has 15 residues. Deletions cut 4 bases from V and 2 bases from J, with 15 bases between. Germline V gene sequence: CDR1 SGHDT, CDR2 YYEEEE. CDR3 in amino acids: CASSPLGARQETQYF. The CDR3 nucleotides read TGTGCCAGCAGCCCACTCGGGGCCAGACAAGAGACCCAGTACTTC.

In this sample, this clonotype turned up many times. This chain links TRBV10-3 with TRBJ2-1; tentatively, D is TRBD2 (6 bases). CDR3 length equals 13 residues. In germline, CDR1 is ENHRY, CDR2 SYGVKD. The V end lost 8 bases, the J end lost 4 bases, and 12 bases lay between the germline ends. DNA of the CDR3: TGTGCCATCGGGTCGGGGGTTTACAATGAGCAGTTCTTC. It translates to CAIGSGVYNEQFF.

This chain links TRBV5-1 with TRBJ1-1; TRBD1 matches at 7 bases. CDR1 and CDR2 from the germline V gene are SGHRS and YFSETQ. Trimming cost V 1 base and J 8 bases; bases outside gene matches: 11. This CDR3 is 15 amino acids long. CDR3 nucleotide sequence: TGCGCCAGCAGCTTGAGAAGGGGGCTCCCTCGGGAAGCTTTCTTT. Translated, it gives CASSLRRGLPREAFF. The entire variable domain, with the rest obtained from reference TRBV5-1 and TRBJ1-1, is as follows: KAGVTQTPRYLIKTRGQQVTLSCSPISGHRSVSWYQQTPGQGLQFLFEYFSETQRNKGNFPGRFSGRQFSNSRSEMNVSTLELGDSALYLCASSLRRGLPREAFFGQGTRLTVV.

This CDR3 reads CASSVQNIQYF. Here the CDR3 DNA reads TGTGCCAGCAGTGTTCAAAACATTCAGTACTTC. The V and J genes are TRBV2 and TRBJ2-4, with D uncertain. CDR1 is SNHLY and CDR2 is FYNNEI in the germline V gene. This CDR3 contains 11 residues. Between the trimmed V and J ends, which lost 4 bases and 5 bases, there was a span of 3 bases.

This clonotype was recorded a few times. V and J are TRBV11-2 and TRBJ2-1; 10 bases are shared with TRBD2. Trimming removed 5 bases from V and 3 bases from J; junction bases left unmatched: 10. CDR3 length equals 17 residues. Germline V gives CDR1 SGHAT, CDR2 FQNNGV. The CDR3 region is CASSPRISGGHYNEQFF. DNA of the CDR3: TGTGCCAGCAGCCCCCGTATTAGCGGGGGGCACTACAATGAGCAGTTCTTC. The variable domain in full, completed from reference TRBV11-2 and TRBJ2-1, reads EAGVAQSPRYKIIEKRQSVAFWCNPISGHATLYWYQQILGQGPKLLIQFQNNGVVDDSQLPKDRFSAERLKGVDSTLKIQPAKLEDSAVYLCASSPRISGGHYNEQFFGPGTRLTVL.

Turning to this clonotype: A much bigger clone sits one base away, suggesting this may be a read error. The chain uses TRBV20-1 and TRBJ1-4, with D unclear. This CDR3 is built from 14 residues. CDR1 and CDR2 (germline): DFQATT, SNEGSKA (reference sequence). The CDR3 DNA sequence: TGCAGTGCCCTGGACGGAACAACTGATGAAAAACTGTTTTTT. Protein product: CSALDGTTDEKLFF.

This clonotype has a count of ten or more. The gene calls are TRBV29-1 and TRBJ2-5; 7 positions agree with TRBD1. The germline V gene has CDR1 SQVTM and CDR2 ANQGSEA. V was pared by 6 bases and J by 3 bases, with 7 bases of the junction left unmatched. This CDR3 is built from 13 residues. This CDR3 reads CSVPRGGKETQYF. CDR3 DNA sequence: TGCAGCGTCCCCCGAGGGGGCAAAGAGACCCAGTACTTC.

This clonotype occurred a few times. The gene calls are TRBV7-8 and TRBJ1-6; no reliable D call. From germline, CDR1 is SGHVS and CDR2 FQNEAQ. V lost 3 bases to trimming and J lost 8 bases, with 14 bases between them. This CDR3 has 15 residues. The CDR3: CASSFPPGRDSPLHF. The DNA of the CDR3 is TGTGCCAGCAGCTTCCCTCCAGGTAGAGATTCACCCCTCCACTTT.

There are many counts of this clonotype. CDR3 bases: TGCAGTGCTGCCCAGAGGACAGATACGCAGTATTTT. This codes for CSAAQRTDTQYF. The J gene is TRBJ2-3, the V gene TRBV20-1; D gene uncertain. Trimming pared 5 bases from V and 3 bases from J, leaving 9 bases between. This CDR3 region has 12 residues. Germline V gene data show CDR1 as DFQATT and CDR2 as SNEGSKA (reference sequence).

This clonotype was counted at least ten times. This chain links TRBV20-1 with TRBJ2-3, with TRBD2 matching 13 bases. This CDR3 is 17 amino acids long. Germline V gives CDR1 DFQATT, CDR2 SNEGSKA (reference sequence). J gave up 3 bases and V 5 bases, and 11 bases lay outside the gene matches. Written as DNA, the CDR3 is TGCAGTGCTTACAGATCGGGACTAGCGGGACCAACAGATACGCAGTATTTT. As protein: CSAYRSGLAGPTDTQYF.

The V gene is TRBV18, the J gene TRBJ2-4, with D possibly being TRBD2 (5 bases). CDR3 size: 12 residues. Per germline, CDR1 KGHSH and CDR2 LQKENI. V lost 10 bases to trimming and J lost 5 bases, with 12 bases between them. In DNA, the CDR3 is TGTGCCACCCGGGGTGTTGAAAACATTCAGTACTTC. Translation: CATRGVENIQYF.

The table lists this clonotype with a few counts. This chain joins TRBV20-1 and TRBJ1-4; 7 bases agree with TRBD1. The CDR3 sequence is 14 residues long. V gave up 4 bases and J gave up 6 bases; unmatched junction bases: 8. The germline CDR1 and CDR2 sequences are DFQATT and SNEGSKA (reference sequence). The CDR3 region has the DNA TGCAGTGCTACAGACAGGGTTAATCATGAAAAACTGTTTTTT. Amino acids: CSATDRVNHEKLFF.

This clonotype was seen just once. The chain combines TRBV20-1 with TRBJ1-2; tentatively, D is TRBD1 (5 bases). Trimming shortened V by 0 bases and J by 7 bases, and 12 bases separated the two germline ends. The CDR3 has 13 amino acids. Germline assignment: CDR1 DFQATT and CDR2 SNEGSKA (reference sequence). Written as DNA, the CDR3 is TGCAGTGCTAGAGACGGTAGACAGATTGGCTACACCTTC. Protein: CSARDGRQIGYTF.

This clonotype occurred many times. The chain employs TRBV7-8 and TRBJ1-1; no clear D gene. V lost 4 bases to trimming and J lost 1 base, with 13 bases between them. Germline V gives CDR1 SGHVS, CDR2 FQNEAQ. The CDR3 sequence is 15 residues long. The CDR3 loop is CASSSPTGSNTEAFF. The CDR3 nucleotides are TGTGCCAGCAGCTCCCCCACGGGGTCGAACACTGAAGCTTTCTTT.

In its sample, this clonotype was seen many times. This rearrangement joins TRBV7-2 to TRBJ2-1; 7 bases are shared with TRBD2. CDR1 is SGHTA, CDR2 FQGNSA, per germline. J was trimmed by 0 bases and V by 1 base; bases with no gene match: 6. The CDR3 totals 17 residues. CDR3 DNA: TGTGCCAGCAGCTTAGGGGCTAGCGGAAACTCCTACAATGAGCAGTTCTTC. Residues: CASSLGASGNSYNEQFF.

The chain is built from TRBV5-1 and TRBJ2-6; D is possibly TRBD1 (5 bases). This CDR3 comprises 15 residues. Germline CDR1 and CDR2: SGHRS and YFSETQ. Trimming pared 0 bases from V and 2 bases from J, leaving 6 bases between. The CDR3 sequence is CASSLEGPGANVLTF. The CDR3 region has the DNA TGCGCCAGCAGCTTGGAGGGGCCTGGGGCCAACGTCCTGACTTTC. Based on the CDR3 plus reference TRBV5-1 and TRBJ2-6, the full variable domain is KAGVTQTPRYLIKTRGQQVTLSCSPISGHRSVSWYQQTPGQGLQFLFEYFSETQRNKGNFPGRFSGRQFSNSRSEMNVSTLELGDSALYLCASSLEGPGANVLTFGAGSRLTVL.

This clonotype was seen many times. The chain is built from TRBV5-6 and TRBJ1-2; D call uncertain. The V end was cut by 5 bases, the J end by 7 bases, with 15 bases between. CDR1 is SGHDT, CDR2 YYEEEE, per germline. The CDR3 extends over 13 amino acids. CDR3 loop: CASRTGTGGGYTF. The CDR3 DNA reads as TGTGCCAGCAGAACGGGCACGGGAGGTGGCTACACCTTC.

This clonotype turned up a few times. The rearrangement links TRBV18 to TRBJ2-1; either TRBD1 or TRBD2 may supply D (6 bases each). V lost 2 bases to trimming and J lost 1 base, with 9 bases between them. This CDR3 contains 15 residues. Germline CDR1 and CDR2: KGHSH and LQKENI. Here the CDR3 reads CASSPRGTSYNEQFF. In nucleotides, the CDR3 is TGTGCCAGCTCACCAAGGGGGACTTCCTACAATGAGCAGTTCTTC.

This clonotype was detected many times. V is TRBV5-1 and J is TRBJ1-1; TRBD1 matches at 7 bases. Germline-derived CDR1 and CDR2 are SGHRS and YFSETQ. The CDR3 is made up of 14 amino acids. V lost 3 bases and J lost 1; bases outside the gene matches: 3. The CDR3: CASSSQGGNTEAFF. In DNA form, the CDR3 reads TGCGCCAGCAGCTCCCAGGGGGGGAACACTGAAGCTTTCTTT.

This clonotype has at least ten counts. The V call is TRBV20-1, the J call TRBJ2-2, with D maybe TRBD2 (6 bases). Trimming stripped 1 base from V and 5 bases from J, with 8 bases between. This CDR3 is 13 amino acids long. CDR1 and CDR2 (germline): DFQATT, SNEGSKA (reference sequence). CDR3 DNA sequence: TGCAGTGCTAGAGGACTAGTGACCGGGGAGCTGTTTTTT. This encodes CSARGLVTGELFF.